This T cell receptor (beta chain) was sequenced for a study (dated by TCRdb to the mid-2010s). In terms of the full investigation: The study examined whether tumor-infiltrating Tregs in breast cancer are drawn from blood Tregs or arise in situ by conversion from other CD4+ T cell subsets. The research as a whole found: The larger-cohort validation was restricted to a single TCR beta V-J rearrangement rather than whole repertoires. In terms of TCR gene usage, tumor memory CD4+ T cells clustered together with blood and lymph node memory CD4+ cells, as well as with lymph node naive CD4+ cells. Tumor-infiltrating Treg TCR alpha and beta sequences overlapped most with tumor naive CD4+ T cells, then with blood naive CD4+ T cells.

Memory CD4+ T cells were isolated as CD4+CD45RO+CD25- cells. Tregs, naive and memory CD4+ T cells from tumor, blood and ipsilateral draining lymph nodes of a few breast cancer patients underwent full-length TCR alpha and beta sequencing. Tumor tissue and lymph nodes from ipsilateral axillary dissection were perfused with PBS, minced and digested with collagenase I and hyaluronidase. FACS confirmed that the sorted cell populations were more than 90% pure. This clonotype has more than one count but fewer than ten. Its antigen specificity is not known. No per-base quality is available; no much larger clone lies one base away. Full-length TCR variable regions were amplified by 5' RACE PCR with constant-region reverse primers, followed by semi-nested PCR with Nested Universal Primer A. The ReliaPrep RNA Cell Miniprep System was used to extract total RNA, which was then reverse transcribed into 5'RACE-ready cDNA with the SMARTer RACE 5'/3' Kit. An Illumina MiSeq was used to sequence the full-length TCR alpha and beta libraries, which had been barcoded with multiplex adaptors. The study's own analysis went as follows. For each of nine subset-tissue groups, sequencing data from the five patients were combined, and the groups were compared by unsupervised clustering of TCR gene usage. The Morisita-Horn index was used to calculate repertoire similarity, with shared sequences weighted according to their contribution to each repertoire. The public reads were reanalyzed by TCRdb: fastp trimming at Q25, MiXCR alignment, in-frame beta chains only. Every entry covers one CDR3 protein and lists the most common genes and DNA from its rows. TCRdb, not the authors, supplied the V and J calls. The sample includes approximately 53,000 distinct CDR3 sequences, with 25% to 30% observed a single time. The ten largest clones represent 3% to 4% of the sample.

The germline V gene (reference sequence) sets CDR1 to MNHNY and CDR2 to SVGAGI. The CDR3 measures 14 amino acids from cysteine to phenylalanine. The DNA shown is the 42-base CDR3, in frame from base 1. V is pruned by 7 bases and J by 3 bases, leaving 6 bases of the junction without a gene match. Rearrangement joined TRBV6-6 to TRBJ2-7, and 10 bases in between align with TRBD2. The TCR comes from a female donor with breast cancer. Sample: tumor-infiltrating memory CD4+ T cells sorted from the breast tumor. Sample cell subset or site, as interpreted from the label and publication: memory CD4+ T cells, CD4+CD45RO+CD25-. The encoded CDR3 is CASIQREGRYEQYF. The DNA sequence is as follows: TGTGCCAGCATTCAGCGGGAGGGCCGCTACGAGCAGTACTTC.